One and the same sample provided the 8 T cell receptor beta chains below, sequenced in a study of T-cell reconstitution after alpha-beta-depleted transplantation in children. For TCRbeta, the library was prepared with unique molecular identifiers. TCRdb re-derived calls from the PCR reads in MiXCR, one entry per CDR3 protein. The sample carries roughly 300,000 distinct CDR3 sequences, 9% to 12% recorded once. The sequences come from PBMCs from the stem cell graft donor, collected from the stem cell graft. The receptors shown here come from a human donor who donated a stem cell graft to a child with acute lymphoblastic leukemia.

Only a few counts were recorded for this clonotype. The chain employs TRBV7-9 and TRBJ2-3; 7 bases agree with TRBD1. The ends lost 8 bases at V and 6 bases at J; junction bases unmatched: 14. The germline V gene encodes CDR1 SEHNR and CDR2 FQNEAQ (reference sequence). The CDR3 has 15 residues. The CDR3 DNA follows: TGTGCCAGCCCCGAACAGGGGTCCGACCTGGATACGCAGTATTTT. Protein sequence: CASPEQGSDLDTQYF.

J is TRBJ1-2 and V is TRBV9; a weak D match, TRBD1 (6 bases). Germline V gene data show CDR1 as SGDLS and CDR2 as YYNGEE. This CDR3 is built from 16 residues. V was pared by 3 bases and J by 7 bases, with 22 bases between. CDR3 residues: CASSEYLQGSGSGYTF. CDR3 coding DNA: TGTGCCAGCAGCGAGTACTTACAGGGCTCAGGGAGTGGCTACACCTTC.

This clonotype was found many times. The V gene is TRBV29-1, the J gene TRBJ2-7, with D perhaps TRBD1 (5 bases). CDR3 size: 14 residues. Germline loops: CDR1 SQVTM, CDR2 ANQGSEA. The V and J ends lost 4 bases and 5 bases respectively, with 18 bases between them. The CDR3 protein is CSVAGVAGFNEQYF. CDR3 nucleotides: TGCAGCGTTGCCGGAGTGGCAGGGTTCAACGAGCAGTACTTC.

In its sample, this clonotype was seen many times. The chain links TRBV18 to TRBJ2-1; unclear D gene. The CDR3 length is 14 residues. V lost 2 bases to trimming and J lost 7 bases, with 12 bases between them. Germline CDR1 KGHSH, CDR2 LQKENI. Here the CDR3 reads CASSPGLGRNEQFF. Here the CDR3 DNA reads TGTGCCAGCTCACCAGGGTTAGGAAGGAATGAGCAGTTCTTC.

This clonotype has more than one count but fewer than ten. The V and J genes are TRBV27 and TRBJ2-1, with 8 positions matching TRBD2. The CDR3 spans 15 residues. V was pared by 3 bases and J by 10 bases, with 11 bases of the junction left unmatched. CDR1 and CDR2 from the germline V gene are MNHEY and SMNVEV (reference sequence). In DNA, the CDR3 is TGTGCCAGCAGTTTCTCACTAGCGGAAGTCAGGGAGCAGTTCTTC. Amino acid sequence: CASSFSLAEVREQFF.

This clonotype was detected only a few times. The chain employs TRBV24-1 and TRBJ2-4, with 9 bases that match TRBD2. The germline V gene has CDR1 KGHDR and CDR2 SFDVKD. The V gene end was trimmed by 1 base and the J gene end by 2 bases; junction bases not matched to a gene: 5. The CDR3 spans 17 residues. The CDR3 is CATSDFGGGASKNIQYF. CDR3 DNA: TGTGCCACCAGTGATTTTGGCGGGGGGGCTTCCAAAAACATTCAGTACTTC.

The rearrangement joins TRBV4-3 to TRBJ2-1; 8 bases match TRBD1. The J segment lost 5 bases and the V segment lost 1 base, leaving 4 bases of the junction unmatched. The germline gives CDR1 LGHNA, CDR2 YSLEER. This CDR3 has 15 amino acids. The CDR3 region is CASSQGTGSNNEQFF. As DNA, the CDR3 is TGCGCCAGCAGCCAAGGGACAGGGTCTAACAATGAGCAGTTCTTC.

This clonotype was seen only a few times. The rearrangement uses TRBV5-1 and TRBJ1-2; D may be TRBD1 (5 bases). Trimming shortened V by 4 bases and J by 6 bases, and 19 bases separated the two germline ends. Germline values: CDR1 SGHRS, CDR2 YFSETQ. The CDR3 contains 15 residues. The CDR3 DNA reads as TGCGCCAGCAGCAGCACCGGGACTCTCAATGATGGCTACACCTTC. Translated, it gives CASSSTGTLNDGYTF.